The 32 T cell receptor beta chains listed next were all sequenced from one sample in a study of CDR3 diversity in severe acne. One entry per CDR3 protein results from TCRdb running MiXCR on the PCR reads. The data show over 70,000 distinct CDR3 sequences, 51% seen once. Sequenced sample: blood. The receptors were gathered from a male donor in good health, without acne.

This clonotype is termed medium-sized. The DNA of the CDR3 is TGTGCCAGCAGCTCCCTGGTGAACACTGAAGCTTTCTTT. The encoded protein is CASSSLVNTEAFF. The chain carries TRBV7-3 and TRBJ1-1, with D hard to call. The CDR3 length is 13 residues. Per germline, CDR1 SGHTA and CDR2 FQGTGA. Trimming removed 4 bases from V and 0 bases from J, with 6 bases in between.

The chain is built from TRBV20-1 and TRBJ1-2; 9 bases agree with TRBD1. Germline loops: CDR1 DFQATT, CDR2 SNEGSKA (reference sequence). After removal of 3 bases from V and 8 bases from J, the junction contained 7 bases not matched to a gene. This CDR3 spans 13 amino acids. CDR3 nucleotide sequence: TGCAGTGCTAGCACAGGGGGCGGATACGGCTACACCTTC. The encoded protein is CSASTGGGYGYTF.

This clonotype was found many times. The rearrangement uses TRBV5-1 and TRBJ2-5; 7 positions agree with TRBD1. V gave up 2 bases and J gave up 4 bases; unmatched junction bases: 5. CDR3 length equals 14 residues. CDR1 and CDR2 from the germline V gene are SGHRS and YFSETQ. The CDR3: CASSFGTEGETQYF. CDR3 nucleotides: TGCGCCAGCAGCTTCGGGACAGAGGGAGAGACCCAGTACTTC.

The genes are TRBV7-3 and TRBJ2-3; the match to TRBD2 covers 8 bases. The CDR3 is 15 residues long. Unmatched junction bases numbered 10, after V lost 4 bases and J lost 7 bases. Per germline, CDR1 SGHTA and CDR2 FQGTGA. The CDR3: CASSYGSGGPYTQYF. CDR3 DNA: TGTGCCAGCAGCTATGGTTCGGGGGGGCCATATACGCAGTATTTT.

This chain links TRBV7-8 with TRBJ1-1; a weak D match, TRBD1 (5 bases). V was clipped by 1 base and J by 0 bases, with 12 bases between them. CDR3 size: 16 residues. CDR1 is SGHVS, CDR2 FQNEAQ, per germline. The CDR3 protein is CASSLVGGVLNTEAFF. CDR3 nucleotides: TGTGCCAGCAGCTTAGTGGGGGGGGTTTTGAACACTGAAGCTTTCTTT.

The chain combines TRBV10-3 with TRBJ1-5, with D perhaps matching TRBD1 (5 bases). Germline loops: CDR1 ENHRY, CDR2 SYGVKD. The CDR3 contains 15 residues. V was cut by 10 bases and J by 2 bases, with 18 bases left in between. CDR3 region: CASKFSGGGNQPQHF. CDR3 nucleotides: TGTGCCAGCAAGTTTTCTGGGGGAGGCAATCAGCCCCAGCATTTT.

This chain uses TRBV2 with TRBJ1-1, with TRBD1 matching 7 bases. Germline lookup yields CDR1 SNHLY and CDR2 FYNNEI. The CDR3 consists of 16 residues. V dropped 6 bases and J dropped 0; count of bases not matched to a gene: 10. CDR3 DNA sequence: TGTGCCAGCAGCCCCGGGACAGACTACATGAACACTGAAGCTTTCTTT. As protein: CASSPGTDYMNTEAFF.

This clonotype showed up just a few times. The chain is built from TRBV19 and TRBJ1-1; a possible D gene is TRBD1 (5 bases). Trimming shortened V by 9 bases and J by 5 bases, and 10 bases separated the two germline ends. Germline CDR1 reads LNHDA; CDR2 reads SQIVND (reference sequence). The CDR3 has 11 amino acids. CDR3 amino acids: CASEGRTEAFF. The CDR3 coding sequence is TGTGCCAGCGAGGGGCGAACTGAAGCTTTCTTT. Full variable domain (rest looked up from reference TRBV19 and TRBJ1-1): DGGITQSPKYLFRKEGQNVTLSCEQNLNHDAMYWYRQDPGQGLRLIYYSQIVNDFQKGDIAEGYSVSREKKESFPLTVTSAQKNPTAFYLCASEGRTEAFFGQGTRLTVV.

Only a few counts were recorded for this clonotype. The chain recombines TRBV3-1 with TRBJ2-1; 14 nucleotides align to TRBD2. The length of the CDR3 is 15 residues. The V and J ends lost 8 bases and 7 bases, in that order; junction bases with no gene match: 7. Germline lookup yields CDR1 LGHDT and CDR2 YNNKEL (reference sequence). The CDR3 here is CASGRTSGGPNEQFF. The DNA of the CDR3 is TGTGCCAGCGGCCGGACTAGCGGGGGGCCGAATGAGCAGTTCTTC.

The rearrangement links TRBV10-1 to TRBJ1-6; TRBD1 aligns across 7 bases. The V gene end was trimmed by 3 bases and the J gene end by 9 bases; junction bases not matched to a gene: 5. CDR1 and CDR2 (germline): WNHNN, SYGVQD (reference sequence). The CDR3 totals 14 residues. This CDR3 reads CASSEWTGSSPLHF. DNA for the CDR3: TGCGCCAGCAGTGAATGGACAGGCTCTTCACCCCTCCACTTT.

This clonotype has a count of ten or more. This sequence joins TRBV2 and TRBJ2-1; tentatively, D is TRBD2 (5 bases). The CDR3 contains 10 residues. In germline, CDR1 is SNHLY, CDR2 FYNNEI. V was cut by 10 bases and J by 12 bases, with 13 bases left in between. CDR3 sequence reads: CAIQASGQFF. The CDR3 DNA is TGTGCCATCCAGGCGAGCGGGCAGTTCTTC.

This chain connects TRBV5-5 to TRBJ2-7, with 8 positions matching TRBD1. V was clipped by 1 base and J by 6 bases; unmatched bases: 18. CDR1 SGHKS and CDR2 YYEKEE come from the germline V gene (reference sequence). This CDR3 has 18 amino acids. CDR3 sequence reads: CASSLRLYIRTGNIEQYF. CDR3 DNA: TGTGCCAGCAGCTTGAGGTTATATATTCGGACAGGGAACATCGAGCAGTACTTC.

As regards this clonotype: The junction differs from germline at one of its ends, possibly a read error. The V call is TRBV7-3, the J call TRBJ2-2, with D maybe TRBD1 (6 bases). The CDR3 totals 9 residues. Germline V gene lookup returns CDR1 SGHTA and CDR2 FQGTGA. DNA of the CDR3: TGTGCCAGCAGCTTAACGGGGGCCTTT. Its protein is CASSLTGAF.

In this sample, this clonotype is medium-sized (0.01 to 0.1%). CDR3 DNA sequence: TGTGCCAGCAGCTCGGGGACTAGCGGGATGATGACAGATACGCAGTATTTT. Translating gives CASSSGTSGMMTDTQYF. The rearrangement joins TRBV7-6 to TRBJ2-3; 13 nucleotides match TRBD2. Germline-derived CDR1 and CDR2 are SGHVS and FNYEAQ. The ends lost 4 bases at V and 3 bases at J; junction bases unmatched: 7. The CDR3 is made up of 17 amino acids.

The J gene is TRBJ2-7, the V gene TRBV7-4, with 9 nucleotides matching TRBD2. Per the germline V gene, CDR1 is SGHVT and CDR2 is SQSDAQ. CDR3 length: 17 amino acids. V gave up 5 bases and J gave up 1 base; unmatched junction bases: 12. The CDR3 DNA reads as TGTGCCAGCAGCCGGGTCTGTAGCGGGAGCGGATCCTACGAGCAGTACTTC. Amino acids: CASSRVCSGSGSYEQYF. Combining the CDR3 with reference TRBV7-4 and TRBJ2-7 gives the whole variable domain GAGVSQSPRYKVAKRGRDVALRCDSISGHVTLYWYRQTLGQGSEVLTYSQSDAQRDKSGRPSGRFSAERPERSVSTLKIQRTEQGDSAVYLCASSRVCSGSGSYEQYFGPGTRLTVT.

The chain carries TRBV24-1 and TRBJ2-5; maybe TRBD2 (5 bases). V was shortened by 3 bases and J by 9 bases, with 16 bases between the two germline ends. Looked up from germline, CDR1 is KGHDR and CDR2 is SFDVKD. This CDR3 is 14 amino acids long. The DNA for the CDR3 is TGTGCCACCAGTGATCGAGGGTGGACGGAGGCCCAGTACTTC. The encoded protein is CATSDRGWTEAQYF.

V gene TRBV20-1 combines with J gene TRBJ2-3, with D perhaps matching TRBD2 (6 bases). From germline, CDR1 is DFQATT and CDR2 SNEGSKA (reference sequence). V dropped 0 bases and J dropped 11 bases, with 18 bases sitting between them. The CDR3 extends over 14 amino acids. In DNA form, the CDR3 reads TGCAGTGCTAGAGATTGGGGAGGTCAGCCCCAGCAGTATTTT. Encoded protein: CSARDWGGQPQQYF.

Concerning this clonotype: The DNA is left out, because the CDR3 cannot be placed on it with certainty; the CDR3 is given as TCRdb lists it. The V gene is TRBV5-1, the J gene TRBJ1-5. The germline CDR1 and CDR2 sequences are SGHRS and YFSETQ. Counting both end residues, the CDR3 totals 19 amino acids. The chain's CDR3 is CASSYGTSNEQFFGQPQHF.

This chain connects TRBV7-6 to TRBJ1-1; 10 bases are a match to TRBD1. Germline trimming cut 4 bases from V and 7 bases from J; bases unmatched to any gene: 12. Germline V gives CDR1 SGHVS, CDR2 FNYEAQ. CDR3 length equals 16 residues. The CDR3, as DNA: TGTGCCAGCAGCTCGGGACAGGGGCGTATCAGGGGTGAAGCTTTCTTT. Translating it yields CASSSGQGRIRGEAFF.

Ten or more counts support this clonotype. The chain joins TRBV6-1 to TRBJ2-7; 7 nucleotides align to TRBD2. The CDR3 contains 14 residues. The germline gives CDR1 MNHNS, CDR2 SASEGT. V lost 8 bases to trimming and J lost 3 bases; unmatched junction nucleotides: 10. The CDR3 DNA follows: TGTGCCAGCTACGCGCGGGGGACCGGCTACGAGCAGTACTTC. It specifies CASYARGTGYEQYF.

This clonotype is labeled medium-sized. The rearrangement uses TRBV7-2 and TRBJ2-3; D not resolved. CDR3 length equals 11 residues. The germline V gene has CDR1 SGHTA and CDR2 FQGNSA. V lost 2 bases and J 3 bases, leaving 0 bases between the germline ends. The CDR3 region has the DNA TGTGCCAGCAGCTTAACAGATACGCAGTATTTT. Translating gives CASSLTDTQYF.

V is TRBV6-1 and J is TRBJ2-1, with 10 bases that match TRBD2. Trimming cost V 6 bases and J 6 bases; bases outside gene matches: 5. The CDR3 is made up of 14 amino acids. Looked up from germline, CDR1 is MNHNS and CDR2 is SASEGT. The CDR3 protein is CASRLAGVPNEQFF. DNA of the CDR3: TGTGCCAGCAGGCTAGCGGGAGTTCCCAATGAGCAGTTCTTC.

V gene TRBV9 combines with J gene TRBJ1-6; D unclear. CDR3 length: 14 amino acids. Trimming left V 8 bases short and J 9 bases short, with 18 bases between. Germline values: CDR1 SGDLS, CDR2 YYNGEE. CDR3 region: CASRPRPNRSPLHF. The CDR3 DNA is TGTGCCAGTAGACCGAGACCGAACCGTTCACCCCTCCACTTT.

This clonotype has only one observation. This chain joins TRBV7-9 and TRBJ1-2; D not certain. The germline V gene has CDR1 SEHNR and CDR2 FQNEAQ (reference sequence). The CDR3 consists of 16 residues. V dropped 6 bases and J dropped 2 bases, with 19 bases sitting between them. The CDR3 is CASRPRSSGENYGYTF. CDR3 bases: TGTGCCAGCAGACCAAGATCATCAGGAGAAAACTATGGCTACACCTTC.

This clonotype occurred many times. This may arise from a read error, as a much more abundant clone is one base away. This CDR3 is CASCAFSIVGTGGYNEQFF. The CDR3 bases are TGTGCCAGCTGCGCGTTCTCCATTGTGGGGACAGGGGGCTACAATGAGCAGTTCTTC. V usage is TRBV9 and J usage is TRBJ2-1, with 11 bases that match TRBD1. J was trimmed by 3 bases and V by 7 bases; bases with no gene match: 18. CDR1 is SGDLS and CDR2 is YYNGEE in the germline V gene. There are 19 residues in the CDR3. Supplemented by reference TRBV9 and TRBJ2-1, the full variable domain reads DSGVTQTPKHLITATGQRVTLRCSPRSGDLSVYWYQQSLDQGLQFLIQYYNGEERAKGNILERFSAQQFPDLHSELNLSSLELGDSALYFCASCAFSIVGTGGYNEQFFGPGTRLTVL.

The chain combines TRBV7-3 with TRBJ1-2, with 8 positions matching TRBD1. V lost 1 base to trimming and J lost 5 bases; unmatched junction nucleotides: 15. Germline assignment: CDR1 SGHTA and CDR2 FQGTGA. The CDR3 is 18 residues long. This chain's CDR3 is CASSLMQGATGTFYGYTF. Here the CDR3 DNA reads TGTGCCAGCAGCTTAATGCAGGGGGCCACCGGGACGTTTTATGGCTACACCTTC.

For this clonotype: One end of the junction does not line up with germline, which may come from a read error. The rearrangement joins TRBV2 to TRBJ2-5; a possible D gene is TRBD1 (6 bases). Germline V CDR1 and CDR2: SNHLY, FYNNEI. The CDR3 is 14 residues long. The chain's CDR3 is CAGSEQQGRETQYF. CDR3 DNA: TGTGCCGGCAGTGAACAACAGGGTAGGGAGACCCAGTACTTC.

The V call is TRBV20-1, the J call TRBJ1-2; TRBD1 aligns across 11 bases. V gave up 3 bases and J gave up 5 bases; unmatched junction bases: 14. Germline assignment: CDR1 DFQATT and CDR2 SNEGSKA (reference sequence). The CDR3 is made up of 17 amino acids. In DNA, the CDR3 is TGCAGTGCTAGCAGCGATGGACAGGGGGCCAATCTATATGGCTACACCTTC. Amino acids: CSASSDGQGANLYGYTF.

Worth noting for this clonotype: It is unclear where the CDR3 begins or ends on the DNA, so no DNA is shown, and the CDR3 is as TCRdb lists it. The chain combines TRBV6-5 with TRBJ2-2; the table assigns TRBD1, which was not confirmed against the DNA. The CDR3 is made up of 20 amino acids, end residues included. In germline, CDR1 is MNHEY, CDR2 SVGAGI. This CDR3 is CASSRPTGRYNEQFFGELFF.

The chain couples TRBV3-1 to TRBJ2-5, with 10 bases fitting TRBD1. Unmatched junction bases numbered 11, after V lost 4 bases and J lost 9 bases. From germline, CDR1 is LGHDT and CDR2 YNNKEL (reference sequence). The CDR3 length is 15 residues. This CDR3 reads CASSPGQGFNQPQYF. CDR3 coding DNA: TGTGCCAGCAGCCCGGGACAGGGGTTCAATCAGCCCCAGTACTTC.

The rearrangement links TRBV15 to TRBJ2-7; tentative D call: TRBD2 (5 bases). CDR1 is LNHNV and CDR2 is YYDKDF in the germline V gene (reference sequence). The CDR3 extends over 12 amino acids. V was clipped by 1 base and J by 7 bases, with 8 bases between them. The CDR3 coding sequence is TGTGCCACCAGCAGAGGAGGAGGAGAGCAGTACTTC. Protein: CATSRGGGEQYF. Supplemented by reference TRBV15 and TRBJ2-7, the full variable domain reads DAMVIQNPRYQVTQFGKPVTLSCSQTLNHNVMYWYQQKSSQAPKLLFHYYDKDFNNEADTPDNFQSRRPNTSFCFLDIRSPGLGDTAMYLCATSRGGGEQYFGPGTRLTVT.

V and J are TRBV5-1 and TRBJ2-6; perhaps TRBD1 as D (6 bases). The CDR3 is 16 residues long. The germline CDR1 and CDR2 sequences are SGHRS and YFSETQ. Trimming shortened V by 1 base and J by 0 bases, and 8 bases separated the two germline ends. CDR3 loop: CASSLTGSSGANVLTF. Here the CDR3 DNA reads TGCGCCAGCAGCTTGACAGGGAGCTCTGGGGCCAACGTCCTGACTTTC.